The clone carrying this TCR beta chain is a singleton in its sample. Its antigen is currently unknown. Investigators took around 10 milliliters of peripheral blood from every donor. The sample originates from a study of blood T cells in healthy people across ages. Points from the study as a whole: Researchers said unsorted PBMCs prevented a conclusive naive versus antigen-experienced comparison.

Alongside a J-beta primer mix, a sample-barcoded 5' primer served in a second PCR lasting roughly 7 to 11 cycles. TCRdb used MiXCR to reprocess the 5' RACE reads, holding one entry per CDR3 protein. The repertoire holds roughly 1,800,000 distinct CDR3 sequences, with around 50% as singletons. The germline V gene has CDR1 KGHSH and CDR2 LQKENI. This CDR3 region has 16 residues. Germline trimming cut 2 bases from V and 15 bases from J; bases unmatched to any gene: 17. This chain joins TRBV18 and TRBJ2-1; 9 bases fit TRBD1. The sample was blood. This TCR was sampled from a woman between 35 and 50 years old in good health. CDR3 in amino acids: CASSPLSGTGTRVRFF. Written as DNA, the CDR3 is TGTGCCAGCTCACCATTGTCCGGGACAGGGACTCGAGTTCGGTTCTTC.